The TCR beta chain described here comes from a study of T cells in Graves' hyperthyroidism and ophthalmopathy. The study, taken as a whole, reports: Ophthalmopathy was separated from stable hyperthyroidism by a 13 V-J model.

This clonotype was recorded at least ten times. As yet, its antigen is unknown. Diagnosis relied on clinical symptoms, serum thyroxine and TRAb, thyroid ultrasound and orbital computed tomography. It was 10 ml of fresh peripheral blood that supplied the PBMCs. The source material, RNA transcripts, was used to amplify TCR beta CDR3 regions. First-round RT-PCR targeting the TCR CDR3 was performed with the HTBI primer set. TCRdb re-analysed the multiplex PCR reads in MiXCR, keeping a single row per CDR3 protein. This sample has hundreds of thousands of distinct CDR3 sequences, with 14% to 15% found just once. The CDR3 length is 14 residues. V lost 1 base, J lost 2 bases, and 9 bases lay in between. Germline V CDR1 and CDR2: MNHNS, SASEGT.

The chain is built from TRBV6-1 and TRBJ2-7, with D maybe TRBD1 (5 bases). The clonotype originates from a woman aged 35 to 49 with Graves' ophthalmopathy. The sample consisted of blood. The CDR3 region has the DNA TGTGCCAGCAGTGAAGGACAGATTACCTACGAGCAGTACTTC. Translation: CASSEGQITYEQYF.